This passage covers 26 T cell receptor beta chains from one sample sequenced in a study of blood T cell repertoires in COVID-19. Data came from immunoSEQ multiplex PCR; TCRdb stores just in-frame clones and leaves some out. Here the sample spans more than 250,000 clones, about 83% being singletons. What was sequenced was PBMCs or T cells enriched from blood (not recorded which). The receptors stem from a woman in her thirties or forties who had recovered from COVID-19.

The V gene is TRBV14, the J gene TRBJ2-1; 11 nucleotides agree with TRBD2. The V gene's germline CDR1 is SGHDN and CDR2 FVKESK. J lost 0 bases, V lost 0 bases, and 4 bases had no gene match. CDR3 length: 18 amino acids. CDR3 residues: CASSQERLAGSSYNEQFF. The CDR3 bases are TGTGCCAGCAGCCAAGAGAGACTAGCGGGGAGCTCCTACAATGAGCAGTTCTTC. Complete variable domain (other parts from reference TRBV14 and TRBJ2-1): EAGVTQFPSHSVIEKGQTVTLRCDPISGHDNLYWYRRVMGKEIKFLLHFVKESKQDESGMPNNRFLAERTGGTYSTLKVQPAELEDSGVYFCASSQERLAGSSYNEQFFGPGTRLTVL.

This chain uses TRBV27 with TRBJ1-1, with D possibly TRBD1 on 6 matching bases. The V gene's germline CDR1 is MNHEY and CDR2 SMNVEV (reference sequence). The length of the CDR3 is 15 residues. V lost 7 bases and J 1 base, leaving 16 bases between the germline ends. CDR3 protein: CASKPSGHRNTEAFF. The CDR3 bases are TGTGCCAGCAAACCCTCGGGACATCGGAACACTGAAGCTTTCTTT.

Written as DNA, the CDR3 is TGTGCCAGCAAACTAGCGAACACCGGGGAGCTGTTTTTT. This gives the protein CASKLANTGELFF. The chain joins TRBV6-5 to TRBJ2-2; weak D call: TRBD2 (5 bases). V was pared by 7 bases and J by 0 bases, with 6 bases between. CDR3 length: 13 amino acids. Germline CDR1 reads MNHEY; CDR2 reads SVGAGI.

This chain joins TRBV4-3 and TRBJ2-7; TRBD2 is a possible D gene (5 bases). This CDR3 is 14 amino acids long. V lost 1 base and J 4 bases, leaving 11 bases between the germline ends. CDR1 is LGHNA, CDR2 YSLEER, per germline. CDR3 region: CASSQGAGGYEQYF. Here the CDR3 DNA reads TGCGCCAGCAGCCAAGGGGCCGGCGGGTACGAGCAGTACTTC.

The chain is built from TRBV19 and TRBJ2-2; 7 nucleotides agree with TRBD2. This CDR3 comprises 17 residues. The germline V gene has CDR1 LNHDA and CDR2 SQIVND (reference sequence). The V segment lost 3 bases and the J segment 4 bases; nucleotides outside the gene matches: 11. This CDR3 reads CASSIFGGSAGTGELFF. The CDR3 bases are TGTGCCAGTAGTATTTTCGGCGGGAGTGCGGGCACCGGGGAGCTGTTTTTT.

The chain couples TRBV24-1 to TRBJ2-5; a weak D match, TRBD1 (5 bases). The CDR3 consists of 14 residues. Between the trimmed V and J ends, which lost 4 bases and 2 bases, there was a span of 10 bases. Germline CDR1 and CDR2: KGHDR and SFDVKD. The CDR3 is CATSDPDSQETQYF. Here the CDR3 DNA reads TGTGCCACCAGTGACCCCGACAGTCAAGAGACCCAGTACTTC.

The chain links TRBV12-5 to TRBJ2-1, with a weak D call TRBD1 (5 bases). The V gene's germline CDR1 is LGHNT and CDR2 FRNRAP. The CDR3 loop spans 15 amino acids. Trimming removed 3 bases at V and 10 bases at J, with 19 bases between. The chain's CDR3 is CASGLGAVLQEEQFF. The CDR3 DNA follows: TGTGCTAGTGGTTTAGGGGCGGTTCTTCAAGAGGAGCAGTTCTTC.

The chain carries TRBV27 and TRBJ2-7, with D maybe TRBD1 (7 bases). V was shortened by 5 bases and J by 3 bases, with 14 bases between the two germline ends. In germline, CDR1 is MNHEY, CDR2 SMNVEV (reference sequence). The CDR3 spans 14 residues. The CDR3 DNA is TGTGCCAGCAGTCGACAGGGCGGGATCTACGAGCAGTACTTC. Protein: CASSRQGGIYEQYF.

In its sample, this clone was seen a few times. The CDR3 DNA reads as TGTGCCAGCAGTGAGGACAGGCGGGATGAGGAGCAGTACTTC. Amino acids: CASSEDRRDEEQYF. This chain uses TRBV2 with TRBJ2-7; weak D call: TRBD1 (7 bases). This CDR3 is built from 14 residues. V was shortened by 3 bases and J by 7 bases, with 16 bases between the two germline ends. CDR1 and CDR2 from the germline V gene are SNHLY and FYNNEI.

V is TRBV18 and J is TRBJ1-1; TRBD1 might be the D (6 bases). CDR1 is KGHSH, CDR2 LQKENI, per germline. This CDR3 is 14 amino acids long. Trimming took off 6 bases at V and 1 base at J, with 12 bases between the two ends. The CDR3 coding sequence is TGTGCCAGCTCTCACGACAGGAAGAACACTGAAGCTTTCTTT. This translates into CASSHDRKNTEAFF.

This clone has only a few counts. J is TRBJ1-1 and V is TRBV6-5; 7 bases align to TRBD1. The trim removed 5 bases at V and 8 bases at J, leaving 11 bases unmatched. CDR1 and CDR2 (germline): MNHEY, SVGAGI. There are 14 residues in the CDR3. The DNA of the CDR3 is TGTGCCAGCAGTCTGACTGCCACAGGGGAGGAAGCTTTCTTT. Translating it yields CASSLTATGEEAFF.

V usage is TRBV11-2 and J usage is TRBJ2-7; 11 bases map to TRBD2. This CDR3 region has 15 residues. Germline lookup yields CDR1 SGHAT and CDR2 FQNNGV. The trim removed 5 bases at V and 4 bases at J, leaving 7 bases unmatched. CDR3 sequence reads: CASSGISGRGYEQYF. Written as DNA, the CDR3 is TGTGCCAGCAGCGGGATTAGCGGGAGGGGGTACGAGCAGTACTTC.

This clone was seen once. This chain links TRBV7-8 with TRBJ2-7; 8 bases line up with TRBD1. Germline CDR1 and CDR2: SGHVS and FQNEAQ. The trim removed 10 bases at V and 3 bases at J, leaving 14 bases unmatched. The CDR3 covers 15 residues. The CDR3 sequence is CATQSQGAGGYEQYF. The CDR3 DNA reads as TGTGCCACCCAAAGCCAGGGGGCAGGGGGCTACGAGCAGTACTTC.

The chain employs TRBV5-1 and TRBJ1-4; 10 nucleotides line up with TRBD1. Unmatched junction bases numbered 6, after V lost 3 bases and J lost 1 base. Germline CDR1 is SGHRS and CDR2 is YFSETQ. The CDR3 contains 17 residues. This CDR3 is CASSWGQGRETNEKLFF. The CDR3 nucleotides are TGCGCCAGCAGCTGGGGACAGGGGAGAGAAACTAATGAAAAACTGTTTTTT.

CDR3 protein: CASRPPGQGSEAFF. The CDR3 DNA sequence: TGTGCCAGCAGACCCCCGGGACAGGGGAGTGAAGCTTTCTTT. The V and J genes are TRBV28 and TRBJ1-1; 10 nucleotides agree with TRBD1. Losses at the gene ends were 6 bases for V and 7 bases for J; bases not matched to a gene: 8. The CDR3 contains 14 residues. From germline, CDR1 is MDHEN and CDR2 SYDVKM.

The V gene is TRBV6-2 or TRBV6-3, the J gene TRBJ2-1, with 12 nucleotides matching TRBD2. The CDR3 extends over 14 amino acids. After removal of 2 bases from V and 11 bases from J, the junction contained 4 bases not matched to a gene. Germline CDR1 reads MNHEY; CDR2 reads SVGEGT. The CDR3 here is CASSYDGLAGKQFF. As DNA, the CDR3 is TGTGCCAGCAGTTACGATGGACTAGCGGGGAAGCAGTTCTTC.

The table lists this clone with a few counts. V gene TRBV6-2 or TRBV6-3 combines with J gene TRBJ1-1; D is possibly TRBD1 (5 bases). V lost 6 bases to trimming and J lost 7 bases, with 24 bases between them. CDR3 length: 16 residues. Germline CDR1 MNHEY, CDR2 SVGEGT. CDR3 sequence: CASSRAGTMGTGEAFF. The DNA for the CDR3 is TGTGCCAGCAGCCGCGCAGGTACGATGGGAACAGGTGAAGCTTTCTTT.

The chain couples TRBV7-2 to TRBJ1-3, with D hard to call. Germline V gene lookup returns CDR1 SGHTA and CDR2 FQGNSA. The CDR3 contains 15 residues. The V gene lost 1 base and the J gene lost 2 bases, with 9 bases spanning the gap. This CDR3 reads CASSLVWAAGNTIYF. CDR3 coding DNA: TGTGCCAGCAGCTTAGTCTGGGCAGCTGGAAACACCATATATTTT.

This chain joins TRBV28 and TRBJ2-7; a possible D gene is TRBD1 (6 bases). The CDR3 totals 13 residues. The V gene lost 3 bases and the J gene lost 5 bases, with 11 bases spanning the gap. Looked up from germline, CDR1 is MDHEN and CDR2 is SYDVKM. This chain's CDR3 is CASSFDRSDEQYF. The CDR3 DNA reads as TGTGCCAGCAGTTTCGACAGGTCGGACGAGCAGTACTTC.

DNA for the CDR3: TGTGCTAGTGGCAGGGATGCCTACAATGAGCAGTTCTTC. It encodes CASGRDAYNEQFF. V is TRBV12-5 and J is TRBJ2-1, with D perhaps matching TRBD1 (5 bases). Germline assignment: CDR1 LGHNT and CDR2 FRNRAP. The length of the CDR3 is 13 residues. Trimming shortened V by 6 bases and J by 2 bases, and 8 bases separated the two germline ends.

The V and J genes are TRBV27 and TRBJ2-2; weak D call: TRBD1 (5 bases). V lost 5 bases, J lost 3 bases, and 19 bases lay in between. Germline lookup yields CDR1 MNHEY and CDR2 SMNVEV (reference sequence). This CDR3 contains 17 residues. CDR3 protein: CASSPQPTVGYTGELFF. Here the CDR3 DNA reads TGTGCCAGCAGTCCACAACCGACAGTTGGGTACACCGGGGAGCTGTTTTTT.

The CDR3: CATSDPGTDRDEQYF. The CDR3 DNA sequence: TGTGCCACCAGTGATCCCGGGACAGATCGCGACGAGCAGTACTTC. The chain is built from TRBV24-1 and TRBJ2-7; the match to TRBD1 covers 7 bases. Germline lookup yields CDR1 KGHDR and CDR2 SFDVKD. The CDR3 sequence is 15 residues long. V lost 3 bases to trimming and J lost 5 bases; unmatched junction nucleotides: 9.

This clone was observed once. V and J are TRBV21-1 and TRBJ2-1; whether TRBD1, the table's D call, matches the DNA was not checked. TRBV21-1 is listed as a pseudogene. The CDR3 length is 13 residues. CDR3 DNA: TGTGCCAGCAGCGGGCGTTGGTACAATGAGCAGTTCTTC. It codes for CASSGRWYNEQFF.

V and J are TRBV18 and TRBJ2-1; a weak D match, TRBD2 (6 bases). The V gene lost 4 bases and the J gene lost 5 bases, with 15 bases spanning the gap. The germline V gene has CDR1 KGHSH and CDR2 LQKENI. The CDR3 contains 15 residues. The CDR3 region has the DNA TGTGCCAGCTCACGACCTAGCGCGCCCCACAATGAGCAGTTCTTC. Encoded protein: CASSRPSAPHNEQFF.

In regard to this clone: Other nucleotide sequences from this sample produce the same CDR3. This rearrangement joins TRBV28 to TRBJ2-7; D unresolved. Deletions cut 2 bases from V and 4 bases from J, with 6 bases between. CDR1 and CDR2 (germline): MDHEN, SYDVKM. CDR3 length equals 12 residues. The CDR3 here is CASSLPAYEQYF. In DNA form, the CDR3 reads TGTGCCAGCAGTTTACCCGCGTACGAGCAGTACTTC.

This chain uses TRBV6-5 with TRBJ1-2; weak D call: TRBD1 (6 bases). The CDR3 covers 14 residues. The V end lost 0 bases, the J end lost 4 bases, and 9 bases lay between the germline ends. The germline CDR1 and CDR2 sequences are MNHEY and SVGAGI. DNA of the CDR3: TGTGCCAGCAGTTACTCGAGGGGGGGCTATGGCTACACCTTC. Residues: CASSYSRGGYGYTF.